A selection of T cell receptor beta chains follows, all from one sample in a study of cytomegalovirus exposure and HLA in healthy donors. Only in-frame clones appear in the TCRdb table, and some are missing; sequencing was by immunoSEQ multiplex PCR. This sample has roughly 160,000 clones; 60% to 85% occur once, and the top ten carry 2% to 2.5%. What was sequenced was PBMCs. These receptors were obtained from a man aged 50 to 59 in good health and CMV-seropositive. Each CDR3 is given with its conserved first and last residue. The order of the fields is clone size, V gene, J gene, D gene, CDR3 protein, CDR3 DNA. D genes are given only for firm matches. Size is stated for part of the rows, as once, few or many counts, or as a class when the clone is expanded.

NA	TRBV7-2	TRBJ2-1	NA	CASSLGDSSYNEQFF	TGTGCCAGCAGCTTAGGAGATAGCTCCTACAATGAGCAGTTCTTC
NA	TRBV19	TRBJ1-4	NA	CASSVAGTRNEKLFF	TGTGCCAGTAGTGTCGCCGGGACACGAAATGAAAAACTGTTTTTT
NA	TRBV5-6	TRBJ2-1	TRBD2	CASSWGTSGGVGEQFF	TGTGCCAGCAGCTGGGGCACTAGCGGGGGGGTTGGTGAGCAGTTCTTC
NA	TRBV7-8	TRBJ1-5	NA	CASSAKQGINQPQHF	TGTGCCAGCAGCGCTAAGCAGGGGATCAATCAGCCCCAGCATTTT
NA	TRBV4-3	TRBJ1-2	NA	CASSGDSYGYTF	TGCGCCAGCAGCGGAGACAGCTATGGCTACACCTTC
NA	TRBV6-1	TRBJ1-2	TRBD1	CASSKGRGDDSYGYTF	TGTGCCAGCAGTAAAGGCAGGGGGGATGATAGCTATGGCTACACCTTC
NA	TRBV5-1	TRBJ1-2	TRBD1	CASSAGQIYGYTF	TGCGCCAGCAGCGCGGGACAGATCTATGGCTACACCTTC
few	TRBV29-1	TRBJ2-5	NA	CSVDSLQGLVETQYF	TGCAGCGTTGACTCTCTTCAGGGGTTGGTTGAGACCCAGTACTTC
once	TRBV10-2	TRBJ1-1	NA	CASSERQFKAFF	TGCGCCAGCAGTGAAAGACAGTTCAAAGCTTTCTTT
NA	TRBV30	TRBJ2-7	NA	CALATGILSYEQYF	TGTGCCTTGGCCACCGGGATCCTATCCTACGAGCAGTACTTC
NA	TRBV14	TRBJ2-2	TRBD1	CASSQGGQGFRELFF	TGTGCCAGCAGCCAAGGAGGACAGGGGTTCCGGGAGCTGTTTTTT
few	TRBV29-1	TRBJ2-3	TRBD2	CSSGTSGTSGGQYF	TGCAGCTCGGGGACTAGCGGGACAAGCGGGGGGCAGTATTTT
NA	TRBV19	TRBJ1-1	NA	CASIHKAEAMNTEAFF	TGTGCCAGTATTCACAAGGCGGAAGCCATGAACACTGAAGCTTTCTTT
NA	TRBV30	TRBJ1-6	TRBD1	CAWRTTQGTNSPLHF	TGTGCCTGGAGGACCACACAGGGGACAAATTCACCCCTCCACTTT
NA	TRBV19	TRBJ2-2	TRBD1	CASSILDRGRGGGELFF	TGTGCCAGTAGTATCCTTGACAGGGGGCGAGGGGGCGGGGAGCTGTTTTTT
NA	TRBV21-1	TRBJ1-6	NA	CASSKWAGLNSPLHF	TGTGCCAGCAGCAAATGGGCAGGGTTAAATTCACCCCTCCACTTT
once	TRBV7-2	TRBJ2-1	TRBD1	CASSRPQGGLSYNEQFF	TGTGCCAGCAGCCGCCCACAGGGGGGCCTCTCCTACAATGAGCAGTTCTTC
NA	TRBV9	TRBJ1-6	TRBD1	CASSSRQGGDSPLHF	TGTGCCAGCAGTTCCCGACAGGGTGGCGACTCACCCCTCCACTTT
NA	TRBV4-2	TRBJ1-2	NA	CASSQDLAGSPTHNYGYTF	TGTGCCAGCAGCCAAGATCTAGCGGGCAGCCCGACTCATAACTATGGCTACACCTTC
once	TRBV10-2	TRBJ2-5	NA	CATEARNQETQYF	TGCGCCACTGAGGCCAGAAACCAAGAGACCCAGTACTTC
NA	TRBV27	TRBJ1-5	TRBD1	CASSGQGGQPQHF	TGTGCCAGCAGCGGACAGGGCGGGCAGCCCCAGCATTTT
NA	TRBV5-6	TRBJ2-3	TRBD2	CASSWRGAGADTQYF	TGTGCCAGCAGCTGGCGGGGAGCGGGGGCAGATACGCAGTATTTT
NA	TRBV19	TRBJ2-7	TRBD1	CASSIDRGSYEQYF	TGTGCCAGTAGTATAGACAGGGGGTCTTACGAGCAGTACTTC
NA	TRBV10-1	TRBJ2-7	TRBD1	CASSERGPILYEQYF	TGCGCCAGCAGTGAAAGGGGGCCGATCCTCTACGAGCAGTACTTC
NA	TRBV5-1	TRBJ2-7	TRBD1	CASKVFGTGFYEQYF	TGCGCCAGCAAGGTCTTCGGGACAGGGTTTTACGAGCAGTACTTC
once	TRBV7-9	TRBJ1-5	TRBD1	CASSLEVPGQFKQPQHF	TGTGCCAGCAGCTTAGAAGTTCCGGGACAGTTTAAGCAGCCCCAGCATTTT
once	TRBV10-3	TRBJ2-5	NA	CAISGSLAETQYF	TGTGCCATCAGTGGATCACTAGCAGAGACCCAGTACTTC
NA	TRBV25-1	TRBJ1-5	TRBD1	CASSPGTGYGYNQPQHF	TGTGCCAGCAGTCCAGGGACAGGGTACGGGTACAATCAGCCCCAGCATTTT
NA	TRBV6-5	TRBJ2-7	TRBD2	CASSRRGGSYEQYF	TGTGCCAGCAGTAGGCGCGGGGGGTCCTACGAGCAGTACTTC
few	TRBV10-2	TRBJ1-1	NA	CASRAAGLSEAFF	TGCGCCAGCAGGGCCGCGGGTCTCTCTGAAGCTTTCTTT
NA	TRBV18	TRBJ2-1	TRBD2	CASSETSGVSYNEQFF	TGTGCCAGCTCAGAGACTAGCGGGGTCTCCTACAATGAGCAGTTCTTC
NA	TRBV25-1	TRBJ2-1	NA	CASSDLPAGEQFF	TGTGCCAGCAGTGATTTACCAGCAGGTGAGCAGTTCTTC
NA	TRBV6-5	TRBJ1-1	NA	CASSFDKYINTEAFF	TGTGCCAGCAGTTTCGACAAGTACATTAACACTGAAGCTTTCTTT
once	TRBV5-1	TRBJ2-7	TRBD1	CASSLAIPTGGSYEQYF	TGCGCCAGCAGCTTGGCCATCCCGACAGGGGGCTCCTACGAGCAGTACTTC
NA	TRBV10-3	TRBJ1-3	NA	CAISESRVSSGNTIYF	TGTGCCATCAGTGAGTCGAGAGTTAGCTCTGGAAACACCATATATTTT
NA	TRBV5-4	TRBJ1-1	TRBD1	CASHSTGGTEAFF	TGTGCCAGCCATAGTACAGGGGGCACTGAAGCTTTCTTT
NA	TRBV7-9	TRBJ1-2	NA	CASRPPGTAKYGYTF	TGTGCCAGCAGGCCCCCGGGAACCGCTAAGTATGGCTACACCTTC
NA	TRBV29-1	TRBJ2-3	TRBD2	CSVEDPSRRGGPDTQYF	TGCAGCGTTGAAGATCCCTCCCGGCGGGGAGGGCCAGATACGCAGTATTTT
few	TRBV7-6	TRBJ2-2	TRBD2	CASSSSGGVNTGELFF	TGTGCCAGCAGCAGTAGCGGGGGGGTTAACACCGGGGAGCTGTTTTTT
few	TRBV28	TRBJ2-6	NA	CASSITGISGANVLTF	TGTGCCAGCAGTATCACAGGGATCTCTGGGGCCAACGTCCTGACTTTC
once	TRBV7-8	TRBJ1-3	NA	CASSARPGTGNTIYF	TGTGCCAGCAGCGCCCGGCCAGGGACTGGAAACACCATATATTTT
NA	TRBV5-4	TRBJ1-2	NA	CASSPTQERGVGYTF	TGTGCCAGCAGCCCCACACAGGAACGGGGGGTTGGCTACACCTTC
NA	TRBV7-8	TRBJ2-7	TRBD1	CASNFGTGSYEQYF	TGTGCCAGCAACTTTGGGACAGGCTCCTACGAGCAGTACTTC
NA	TRBV6-1	TRBJ1-1	TRBD1	CASLRDRVNTEAFF	TGTGCCAGCCTCCGGGACAGGGTGAACACTGAAGCTTTCTTT
NA	TRBV5-1	TRBJ2-5	TRBD2	CASSFGTSGGLETQYF	TGCGCCAGCAGCTTTGGAACTAGCGGGGGGCTTGAGACCCAGTACTTC
NA	TRBV5-6	TRBJ1-4	TRBD1	CASSRTGLGDEKELFF	TGTGCCAGCAGCAGGACAGGCCTAGGTGATGAAAAAGAACTGTTTTTT
NA	TRBV27	TRBJ2-7	TRBD1	CASSPGQGAITYEQYF	TGTGCCAGCAGTCCCGGACAGGGGGCTATTACCTACGAGCAGTACTTC
once	TRBV11-2	TRBJ1-1	TRBD1	CASSFEPQGATEAFF	TGTGCCAGCAGCTTTGAACCACAGGGGGCCACTGAAGCTTTCTTT
NA	TRBV14	TRBJ2-2	NA	CASSQTNTGELFF	TGTGCCAGCAGCCAGACAAACACCGGGGAGCTGTTTTTT
NA	TRBV23-1	TRBJ2-2	TRBD2	CASRLAGGYALNTGELFF	TGCGCCAGCAGACTAGCGGGGGGGTACGCCCTGAACACCGGGGAGCTGTTTTTT
NA	TRBV6-5	TRBJ2-5	NA	CASRPTGRETQYF	TGTGCCAGCAGGCCCACAGGGCGGGAGACCCAGTACTTC
NA	TRBV7-9	TRBJ2-7	TRBD2	CASSRPGTSAGEQYF	TGTGCCAGCAGCCGTCCCGGGACTAGCGCGGGCGAGCAGTACTTC
NA	TRBV2	TRBJ2-7	NA	CASRREYEQYF	TGTGCCAGCAGGAGGGAGTACGAGCAGTACTTC
NA	TRBV5-6	TRBJ1-6	TRBD1	CASTERQGQFTLHF	TGTGCCAGCACCGAAAGACAGGGACAATTCACCCTCCACTTT
NA	TRBV5-1	TRBJ2-3	TRBD2	CASSGTKRGGMDTQYF	TGCGCCAGCAGCGGAACAAAGCGGGGGGGCATGGATACGCAGTATTTT
once	TRBV5-6	TRBJ2-1	NA	CASSLGAGEDEQFF	TGTGCCAGCAGCTTGGGTGCGGGTGAGGATGAGCAGTTCTTC
NA	TRBV2	TRBJ2-5	TRBD2	CASSEAPGGQKTQYF	TGTGCCAGCAGTGAAGCGCCGGGGGGGCAAAAGACCCAGTACTTC
NA	TRBV7-8	TRBJ1-5	NA	CASSRGGSNQPQHF	TGTGCCAGCAGCAGAGGGGGAAGCAATCAGCCCCAGCATTTT
NA	TRBV6-6	TRBJ2-7	NA	CASSPNLGAYEQYF	TGTGCCAGCAGTCCGAATTTAGGGGCCTACGAGCAGTACTTC
NA	TRBV4-3	TRBJ1-2	NA	CASSQDSGSRSYGYTF	TGCGCCAGCAGCCAAGATTCGGGGAGCAGGAGCTATGGCTACACCTTC